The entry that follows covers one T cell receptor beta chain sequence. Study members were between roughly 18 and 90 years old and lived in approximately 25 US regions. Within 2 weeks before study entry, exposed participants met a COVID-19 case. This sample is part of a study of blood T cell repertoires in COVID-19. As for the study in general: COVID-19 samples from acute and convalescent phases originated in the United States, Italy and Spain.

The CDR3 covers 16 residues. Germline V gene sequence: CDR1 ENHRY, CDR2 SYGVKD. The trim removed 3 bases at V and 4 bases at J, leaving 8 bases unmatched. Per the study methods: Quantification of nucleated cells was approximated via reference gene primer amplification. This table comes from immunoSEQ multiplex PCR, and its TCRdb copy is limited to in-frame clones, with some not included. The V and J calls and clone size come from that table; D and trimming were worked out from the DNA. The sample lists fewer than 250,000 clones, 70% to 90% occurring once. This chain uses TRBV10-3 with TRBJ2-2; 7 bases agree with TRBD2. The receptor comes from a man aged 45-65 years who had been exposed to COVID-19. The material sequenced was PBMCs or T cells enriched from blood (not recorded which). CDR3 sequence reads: CAISEFLRGVTGELFF. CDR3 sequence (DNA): TGTGCCATCAGTGAATTCCTACGGGGGGTCACCGGGGAGCTGTTTTTT.